This T cell receptor (beta chain) is from a study of blood T cells in healthy people across ages. The study's findings and limits: It was the long-lived donors that had more naive CD4+ cells and higher diversity than aged donors. PBMCs were not sorted, which prevented a conclusive comparison of naive versus antigen-experienced cells.

This clonotype was detected ten times or more. Its cognate antigen is unknown. A second 7 to 11 cycle PCR used barcoded and J-beta primers. TCRdb re-derived calls from the 5' RACE reads in MiXCR, one entry per CDR3 protein. The table has 600,000 to 800,000 distinct CDR3 sequences, 45% to 60% seen once; the top ten hold roughly 12%. Samples each yielded at least 6 micrograms of total RNA. Germline assignment: CDR1 SGHTA and CDR2 FQGNSA. The ends were cut back, 2 bases at V and 3 bases at J, with 10 bases in the middle. The length of the CDR3 is 14 residues. The source material was blood. The genes are TRBV7-2 and TRBJ2-5; D may match TRBD1 or TRBD2 (5 bases each). The TCR sequence derives from an elderly woman in good health. The CDR3 DNA is TGTGCCAGCAGCTTAAGCTGGGGGAAAGAGACCCAGTACTTC. Its translation: CASSLSWGKETQYF.